A single sample gave rise to the 8 T cell receptor beta chains below, sequenced in a study of response to subunit inactivated influenza vaccine. Each CDR3 protein is one row after TCRdb ran MiXCR on the RT-PCR reads. The sample records more than 400,000 distinct CDR3 sequences, approximately 7.2% being singletons. The material sequenced was PBMCs from blood, taken roughly 24 months after vaccination. All receptors come from a man between 45 and 75 years old who received an inactivated influenza vaccine.

This clonotype occurred many times. The chain uses TRBV10-3 and TRBJ2-6, with 10 positions matching TRBD1. Trimming cost V 6 bases and J 5 bases; bases outside gene matches: 13. CDR3 length equals 18 residues. CDR1 ENHRY and CDR2 SYGVKD come from the germline V gene. The CDR3 nucleotides are TGTGCCATCAGGGCGACAGGGGGCACCCGTTTTAGGGCCAACGTCCTGACTTTC. It codes for CAIRATGGTRFRANVLTF.

The chain couples TRBV18 to TRBJ1-1; TRBD1 agrees at 8 bases. From germline, CDR1 is KGHSH and CDR2 LQKENI. The CDR3 has 15 amino acids. The V and J ends lost 4 bases and 1 base, in that order; junction bases with no gene match: 5. This CDR3 reads CASSLDRVRNTEAFF. CDR3 DNA: TGTGCCAGCTCACTGGACAGGGTTAGGAACACTGAAGCTTTCTTT.

The chain links TRBV20-1 to TRBJ1-4; no definite D call. The V and J ends lost 5 bases and 3 bases respectively, with 13 bases between them. In germline, CDR1 is DFQATT, CDR2 SNEGSKA (reference sequence). The CDR3 length is 14 residues. CDR3 in amino acids: CSAGPEYSNEKLFF. CDR3 nucleotide sequence: TGCAGTGCTGGTCCTGAGTACTCTAATGAAAAACTGTTTTTT.

The chain employs TRBV5-3 and TRBJ2-1; 7 nucleotides align to TRBD1. TRBV5-3 qualifies as an ORF whose function is uncertain. The CDR3 is made up of 16 amino acids. The V and J ends lost 4 bases and 2 bases, in that order; junction bases with no gene match: 9. The CDR3 DNA reads as TGTGCCAGAAGCCAAGGGACAGCAACCCCCTACAATGAGCAGTTCTTC. This sequence encodes CARSQGTATPYNEQFF.

In this sample, this clonotype turned up a few times. The chain uses TRBV5-6 and TRBJ1-1, with 10 bases lining up with TRBD1. The CDR3 is made up of 17 amino acids. Per germline, CDR1 SGHDT and CDR2 YYEEEE. V trimming: 2 bases; J trimming: 3 bases; junction bases outside the gene matches: 10. The CDR3 protein is CASSFSTGGFGDTEAFF. The CDR3 DNA reads TGTGCCAGCAGCTTTTCGACAGGGGGCTTCGGGGACACTGAAGCTTTCTTT.

Comments on this clonotype: This may arise from a read error, as a much more abundant clone is one base away. The rearrangement links TRBV4-2 to TRBJ2-3; TRBD2 agrees at 11 bases. CDR3 length equals 16 residues. Germline trimming cut 5 bases from V and 3 bases from J; bases unmatched to any gene: 7. Germline V gene data show CDR1 as LGHNA and CDR2 as YNFKEQ. Here the CDR3 DNA reads TGTGCCAGCAGCAAAGGAAGGACTAGCGGGACAGATACGCAGTATTTT. This sequence encodes CASSKGRTSGTDTQYF.

This clonotype was detected only a few times. V is TRBV20-1 and J is TRBJ1-2, with TRBD1 matching over 11 bases. The CDR3 length is 14 residues. Per the germline V gene, CDR1 is DFQATT and CDR2 is SNEGSKA (reference sequence). Unmatched junction bases numbered 5, after V lost 4 bases and J lost 4 bases. The CDR3 reads CSAISGQGAYGYTF. In DNA, the CDR3 is TGCAGTGCTATTTCCGGACAGGGGGCCTATGGCTACACCTTC.

The CDR3 DNA follows: TGCGCCAGCACCCTAGCCGGCAGCTCAAGTGGCTACACCTTC. It is translated as CASTLAGSSSGYTF. This rearrangement joins TRBV5-1 to TRBJ1-2; no reliable D call. This CDR3 comprises 14 residues. Trimming cost V 6 bases and J 7 bases, with 19 bases left between them. CDR1 and CDR2 (germline): SGHRS, YFSETQ.